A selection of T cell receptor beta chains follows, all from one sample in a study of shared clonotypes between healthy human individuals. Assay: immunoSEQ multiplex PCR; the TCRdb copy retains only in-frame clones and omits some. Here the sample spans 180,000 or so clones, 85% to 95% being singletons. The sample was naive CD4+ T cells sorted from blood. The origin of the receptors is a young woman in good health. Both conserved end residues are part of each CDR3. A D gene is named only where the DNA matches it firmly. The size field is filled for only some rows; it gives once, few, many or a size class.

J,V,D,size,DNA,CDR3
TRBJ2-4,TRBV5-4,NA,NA,TGTGCCAGCAGCTTGGCCGGGCGGAGTAACATTCAGTACTTC,CASSLAGRSNIQYF
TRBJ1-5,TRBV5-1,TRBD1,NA,TGCGCCAGCAGCTCAGGGGGCGCAGAACAGCCCCAGCATTTT,CASSSGGAEQPQHF
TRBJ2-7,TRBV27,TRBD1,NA,TGTGCCAGCAGGCAGGGACAGGTGGGCACCTACGAGCAGTACTTC,CASRQGQVGTYEQYF
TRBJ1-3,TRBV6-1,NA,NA,TGTGCCAGCAGTGAAAGGGTGGAGAGAAACACCATATATTTT,CASSERVERNTIYF
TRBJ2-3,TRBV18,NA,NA,TGTGCCAGCTCACCCAATACTAGCACAGATACGCAGTATTTT,CASSPNTSTDTQYF
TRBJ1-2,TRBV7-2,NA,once,TGTGCCAGCAGCTTAGTGGCCACGGAGACTTATGGCTACACCTTC,CASSLVATETYGYTF
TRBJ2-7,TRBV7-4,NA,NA,TGTGCCAGCAGCTTATTAAGGACAGCCTACGAGCAGTACTTC,CASSLLRTAYEQYF
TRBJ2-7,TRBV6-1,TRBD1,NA,TGTGCCAGCAGGCAGACAGGGACAAGCTCCTACGAGCAGTACTTC,CASRQTGTSSYEQYF
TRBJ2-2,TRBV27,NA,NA,TGTGCCAGCAGTCAGAACACCGGGGAGCTGTTTTTT,CASSQNTGELFF
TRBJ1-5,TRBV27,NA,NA,TGTGCCAGCAGTTTGGGGGGGGCAGGTCAGCCCCAGCATTTT,CASSLGGAGQPQHF
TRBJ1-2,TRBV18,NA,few,TGTGCCAGCTCACTCCCAGGGAGCTATGGCTACACCTTC,CASSLPGSYGYTF
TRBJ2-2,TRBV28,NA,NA,TGTGCCAGCAGTGCTACTACCCCGGGGACCGGGGAGCTGTTTTTT,CASSATTPGTGELFF
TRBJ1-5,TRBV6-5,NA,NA,TGTGCCAGCAGAACCGGGACCCCCAATCAGCCCCAGCATTTT,CASRTGTPNQPQHF
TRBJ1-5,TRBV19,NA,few,TGTGCCAGTACCGGATATAGCAATCAGCCCCAGCATTTT,CASTGYSNQPQHF
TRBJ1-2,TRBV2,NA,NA,TGTGCCAGCAAAACGACCAGGAAATTCAGGGATGGCTACACCTTC,CASKTTRKFRDGYTF
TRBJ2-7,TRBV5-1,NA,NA,TGCGCCAGCAGGATGGGCGCACCCTACGAGCAGTACTTC,CASRMGAPYEQYF
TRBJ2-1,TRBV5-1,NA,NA,TGCGCCAGCAGCTTGGTAGCGACAGTAGACAATGAGCAGTTCTTC,CASSLVATVDNEQFF
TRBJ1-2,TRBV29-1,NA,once,TGCAGCGTTGCCCAAAGGACTGCCCTGAGCTATGGCTACACCTTC,CSVAQRTALSYGYTF
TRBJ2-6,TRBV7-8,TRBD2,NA,TGTGCCAGCAGCTTGGGGTCTCGCGGGAGGTACTCTGGGGCCAACGTCCTGACTTTC,CASSLGSRGRYSGANVLTF
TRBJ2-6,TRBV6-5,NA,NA,TGTGCCAGCAGAACGGCAGTTCCTGGGGCCAACGTCCTGACTTTC,CASRTAVPGANVLTF
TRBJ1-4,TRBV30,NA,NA,TGTGCCCCCGTCGGGGTATTGAATGAAAAACTGTTTTTT,CAPVGVLNEKLFF
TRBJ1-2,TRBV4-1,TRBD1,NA,TGCGCCAGCAGCCAAGACCCGGTTGGGACAGGGGGATCTGGCACCTTC,CASSQDPVGTGGSGTF
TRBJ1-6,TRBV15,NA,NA,TGTGCCACCAGCAGAGACAGGGACGCCCCGTCGTCACCCCTCCACTTT,CATSRDRDAPSSPLHF
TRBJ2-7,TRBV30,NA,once,TGTGCCGGGCTGAAACGGGAGCACGAGCAGTACTTC,CAGLKREHEQYF
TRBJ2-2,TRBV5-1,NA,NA,TGCGCCAGCAGCAAAGTCCCGGGAAATGTCGGGGAGCTGTTTTTT,CASSKVPGNVGELFF
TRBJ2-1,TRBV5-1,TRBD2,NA,TGCGCCAGCAGCTTGGCTTCTAGCGGGAGGGCCAGTGAGCAGTTCTTC,CASSLASSGRASEQFF
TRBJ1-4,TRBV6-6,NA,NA,TGTGCCAGCACTCTTGCAACTAATGAAAAACTGTTTTTT,CASTLATNEKLFF
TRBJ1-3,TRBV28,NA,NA,TGTGCCAGCAGTTTGAGGATGGGGACTGGAAACACCATATATTTT,CASSLRMGTGNTIYF
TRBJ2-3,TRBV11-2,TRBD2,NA,TGTGCCAGCAGCTTAGATCGCGGGAGGGCCAATACGCAGTATTTT,CASSLDRGRANTQYF
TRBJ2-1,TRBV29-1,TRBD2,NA,TGCAGCGTCCTGACTAGCGGGAGGGTCACCTTCAATGAGCAGTTCTTC,CSVLTSGRVTFNEQFF
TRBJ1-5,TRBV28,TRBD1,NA,TGTGCCAGCAGTTTATTCAAATTTATCAGACAGGGCGGAAATCAGCCCCAGCATTTT,CASSLFKFIRQGGNQPQHF
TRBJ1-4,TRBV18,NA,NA,TGTGCCAGCTCACCAATGTCCCGGGTTGAGGAAAAACTGTTTTTT,CASSPMSRVEEKLFF
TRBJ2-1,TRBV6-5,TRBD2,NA,TGTGCCAGCAGTTACTCGAGCGGGAGTGGTATGTATGAGCAGTTCTTC,CASSYSSGSGMYEQFF
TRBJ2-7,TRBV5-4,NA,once,TGTGCCAGCAGCTCGGGACTGGATTCCTACGAGCAGTACTTC,CASSSGLDSYEQYF
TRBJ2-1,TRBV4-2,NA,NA,TGTGCCAGCAGCCGCCCCGTGGCCGATTACAATGAGCAGTTCTTC,CASSRPVADYNEQFF
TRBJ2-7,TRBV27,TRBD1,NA,TGTGCCAGCAGTATCCGACAGGGATCGGGGTACGAGCAGTACTTC,CASSIRQGSGYEQYF
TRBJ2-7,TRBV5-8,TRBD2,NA,TGTGCCAGCTCAAAGGGACTAGCCCCCTACGAGCAGTACTTC,CASSKGLAPYEQYF
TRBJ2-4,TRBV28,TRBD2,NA,TGTGCCAGCAGTTACCTGACTAGCGGGAGGGCCAAAAACATTCAGTACTTC,CASSYLTSGRAKNIQYF
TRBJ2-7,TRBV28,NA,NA,TGTGCCAGCACGAGGGACTCCCCCTACGAGCAGTACTTC,CASTRDSPYEQYF
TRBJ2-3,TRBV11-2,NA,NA,TGTGCCAGCAGCTTAGACCGCACAGATACGCAGTATTTT,CASSLDRTDTQYF
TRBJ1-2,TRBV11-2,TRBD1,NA,TGTGCCAGCAGCGAAACGGGACAGGGACTACTATTCTATGGCTACACCTTC,CASSETGQGLLFYGYTF
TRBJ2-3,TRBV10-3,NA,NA,TGTGCCATCAGCGTCGTTTGGAATATCGATACGCAGTATTTT,CAISVVWNIDTQYF
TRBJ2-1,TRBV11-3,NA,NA,TGTGCCAGCAGCTTGACGGGTGTGGGCTCCTACAGTGAGCAGTTCTTC,CASSLTGVGSYSEQFF
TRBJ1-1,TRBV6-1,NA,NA,TGTGCCAGCAGTGAACAAACAGGGACTGAAGCTTTCTTT,CASSEQTGTEAFF
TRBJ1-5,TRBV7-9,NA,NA,TGTGCCAGCAGCAAGGCTACCAATCAGCCCCAGCATTTT,CASSKATNQPQHF
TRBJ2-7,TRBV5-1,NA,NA,TGCGCCAGCAGCTGGGCGGCAGGGTTGGACGAGCAGTACTTC,CASSWAAGLDEQYF
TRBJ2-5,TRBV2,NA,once,TGTGCCAGCAGTGTGTTGCCTGGAGAAGAGACCCAGTACTTC,CASSVLPGEETQYF
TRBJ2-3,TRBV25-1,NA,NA,TGTGCCAGCAGTGAATCCAGCTCTAGCGATATCGGCACAGATACGCAGTATTTT,CASSESSSSDIGTDTQYF
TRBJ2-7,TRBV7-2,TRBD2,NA,TGTGCCAGCAGCTTGGCGGCGGGAGGTCCCTACGAGCAGTACTTC,CASSLAAGGPYEQYF
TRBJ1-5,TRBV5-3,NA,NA,TGTGCCAGAAGGCGTGCCAGGGGCTGCCCTAGCAATCAGCCCCAGCATTTT,CARRRARGCPSNQPQHF
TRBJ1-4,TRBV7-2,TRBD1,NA,TGTGCCAGCAGCTTAGTGGGACAGTCCCCAGAAAAACTGTTTTTT,CASSLVGQSPEKLFF
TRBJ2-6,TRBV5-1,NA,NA,TGCGCCAGCAGCTTGGAAGGAGCTGGGGCCAACGTCCTGACTTTC,CASSLEGAGANVLTF
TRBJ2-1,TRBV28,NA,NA,TGTGCCAGCACCAATACCGGGACTGAAAATGAGCAGTTCTTC,CASTNTGTENEQFF
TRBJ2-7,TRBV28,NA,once,TGTGCCAGCAGTCCCGGACAGCCCAAAAACGAGCAGTACTTC,CASSPGQPKNEQYF
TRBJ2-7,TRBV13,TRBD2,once,TGTGCCAGCAGCTCGTCTAGCGGTGGGGACTACGAGCAGTACTTC,CASSSSSGGDYEQYF
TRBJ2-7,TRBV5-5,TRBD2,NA,TGTGCCAGCAGCTTAAGCGGGAGTGCCTACGAGCAGTACTTC,CASSLSGSAYEQYF
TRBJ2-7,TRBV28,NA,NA,TGTGCCAGCCTTCTGAGGGTCCCCTACGAGCAGTACTTC,CASLLRVPYEQYF
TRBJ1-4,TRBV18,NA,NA,TGTGCCAGCTCACCGGGGAATGGCGGGGAAAAACTGTTTTTT,CASSPGNGGEKLFF
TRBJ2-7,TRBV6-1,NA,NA,TGTGCCAGCAGTGTCGACTCGTACTCCTACGAGCAGTACTTC,CASSVDSYSYEQYF